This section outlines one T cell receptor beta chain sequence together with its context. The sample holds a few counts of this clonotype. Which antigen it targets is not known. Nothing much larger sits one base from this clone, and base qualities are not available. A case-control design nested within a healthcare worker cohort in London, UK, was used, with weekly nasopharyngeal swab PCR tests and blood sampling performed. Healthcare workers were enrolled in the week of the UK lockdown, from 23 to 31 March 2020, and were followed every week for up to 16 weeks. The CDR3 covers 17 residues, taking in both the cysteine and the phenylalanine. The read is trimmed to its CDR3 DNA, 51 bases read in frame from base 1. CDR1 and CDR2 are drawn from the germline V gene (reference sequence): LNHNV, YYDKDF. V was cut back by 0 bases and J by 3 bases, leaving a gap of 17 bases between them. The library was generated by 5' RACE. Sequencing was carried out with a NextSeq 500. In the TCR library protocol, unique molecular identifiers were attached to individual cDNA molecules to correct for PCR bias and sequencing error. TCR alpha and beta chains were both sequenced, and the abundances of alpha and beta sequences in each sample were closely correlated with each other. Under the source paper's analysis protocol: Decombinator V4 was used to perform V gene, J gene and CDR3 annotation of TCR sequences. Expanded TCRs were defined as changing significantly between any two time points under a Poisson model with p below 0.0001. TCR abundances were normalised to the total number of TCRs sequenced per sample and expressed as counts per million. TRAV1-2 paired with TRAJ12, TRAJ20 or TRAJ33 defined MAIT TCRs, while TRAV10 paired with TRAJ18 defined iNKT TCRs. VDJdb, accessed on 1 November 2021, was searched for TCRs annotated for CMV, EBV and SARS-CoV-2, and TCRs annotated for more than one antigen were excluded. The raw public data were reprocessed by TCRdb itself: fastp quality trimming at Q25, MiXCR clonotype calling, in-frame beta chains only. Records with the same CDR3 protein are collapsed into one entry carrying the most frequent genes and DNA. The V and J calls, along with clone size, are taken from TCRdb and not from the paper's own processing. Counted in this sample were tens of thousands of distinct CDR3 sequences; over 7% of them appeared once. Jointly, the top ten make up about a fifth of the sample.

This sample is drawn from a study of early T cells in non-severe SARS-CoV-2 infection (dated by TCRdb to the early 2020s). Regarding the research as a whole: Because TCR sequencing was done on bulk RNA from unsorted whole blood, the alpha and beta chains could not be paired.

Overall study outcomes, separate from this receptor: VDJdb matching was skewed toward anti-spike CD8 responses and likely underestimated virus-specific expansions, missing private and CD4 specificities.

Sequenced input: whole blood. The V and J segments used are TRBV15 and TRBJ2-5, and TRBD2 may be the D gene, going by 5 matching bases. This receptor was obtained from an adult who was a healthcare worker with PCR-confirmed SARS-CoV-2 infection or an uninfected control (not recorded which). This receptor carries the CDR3 CATSRDLPGGVKETQYF. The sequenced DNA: TGTGCCACCAGCAGAGATTTGCCAGGAGGTGTCAAAGAGACCCAGTACTTC.